This is a list of T cell receptor beta chains from one sample in a study of control samples from healthy donors and cancer patients. Using immunoSEQ multiplex PCR, the repertoire was profiled, and TCRdb retains in-frame clones only, with some absent. The profile covers approximately 14,000 clones, with 60% to 85% appearing a single time and more than 15% taken by the ten largest. The specimen was formalin-fixed, paraffin-embedded tissue. The receptors were gathered from a female donor with lung cancer. Each CDR3 is given with its conserved first and last residue. A D gene is named only where the DNA matches it firmly. Some rows mark clone size as missing; the rest say once, few, many or name a class of expanded clone.

clone_size,v_call,d_call,j_call,cdr3_nt,cdr3_aa
-,TRBV7-7,-,TRBJ2-7,TGTGCTAGCAGCACAAATACCAAAGGGGAGCAGTACTTC,CASSTNTKGEQYF
few,TRBV14,TRBD2,TRBJ2-7,TGTGCCAGCAGCTTATACTTAGCGGGGGGCGGCGAGCAGTACTTC,CASSLYLAGGGEQYF
-,TRBV9,TRBD1,TRBJ1-2,TGTGCCAGCAGCGTCCAGGACAGGGACCCCTATGGCTACACCTTC,CASSVQDRDPYGYTF
few,TRBV19,-,TRBJ2-1,TGTGCCAGTAGTACTGGGTGGGGGGTTGAGCAGTTCTTC,CASSTGWGVEQFF
-,TRBV10-2,TRBD2,TRBJ2-1,TGCGCCAGCAGTGAAGCCGGGACTATTTACAATGAGCAGTTCTTC,CASSEAGTIYNEQFF
-,TRBV9,-,TRBJ1-3,TGTGCCAGCAGCGGGGTGACAGGAAGCTCTGGAAACACCATATATTTT,CASSGVTGSSGNTIYF
-,TRBV6-6,-,TRBJ1-3,TGTGCCAGCAGTTTGGGACGGAGCTCTGGAAACACCATATATTTT,CASSLGRSSGNTIYF
medium-sized,TRBV4-3,-,TRBJ1-4,TGCGCCAGCAGCCAAGATAGTATGAATGAAAAACTGTTTTTT,CASSQDSMNEKLFF
-,TRBV12-3/TRBV12-4,-,TRBJ1-2,TGTGCCAGCAGTTTACCAGGGAGCTATGGCTACACCTTC,CASSLPGSYGYTF
-,TRBV30,-,TRBJ2-3,TGTGCCTGGAGTGTGCTGGCGGTCCCCACAGATACGCAGTATTTT,CAWSVLAVPTDTQYF
-,TRBV18,-,TRBJ1-1,TGTGCCAGCTCACCCGGGGGGGGCGCGTTAGGTACTGAAGCTTTCTTT,CASSPGGGALGTEAFF